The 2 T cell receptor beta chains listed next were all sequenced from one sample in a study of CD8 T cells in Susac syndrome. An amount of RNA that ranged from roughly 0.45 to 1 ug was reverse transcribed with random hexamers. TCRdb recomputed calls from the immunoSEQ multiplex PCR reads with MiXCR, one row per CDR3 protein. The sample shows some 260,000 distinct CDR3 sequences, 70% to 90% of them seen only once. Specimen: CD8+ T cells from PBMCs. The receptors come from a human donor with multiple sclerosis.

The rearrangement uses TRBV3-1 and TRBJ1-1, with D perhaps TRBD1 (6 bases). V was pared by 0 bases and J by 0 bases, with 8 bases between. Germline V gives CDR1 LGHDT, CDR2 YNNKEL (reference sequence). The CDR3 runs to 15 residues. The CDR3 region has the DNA TGTGCCAGCAGCCAAGAAGGGGGGCTGAACACTGAAGCTTTCTTT. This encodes CASSQEGGLNTEAFF.

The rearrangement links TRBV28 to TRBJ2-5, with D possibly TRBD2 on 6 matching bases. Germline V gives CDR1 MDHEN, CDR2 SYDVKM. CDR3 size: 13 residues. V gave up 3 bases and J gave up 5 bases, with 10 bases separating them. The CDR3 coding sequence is TGTGCCAGCAGTTTTCCCGGGAGTGAGACCCAGTACTTC. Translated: CASSFPGSETQYF.